This T cell receptor beta chain comes out of a study of vaccination and CD4 T cells after COVID-19. Looking at the study overall: Participants, all vaccine recipients, received two doses of either BNT162b2 or mRNA-1273. Investigators stimulated cells with overlapping spike peptides drawn from SARS-CoV-2, HCoV-NL63, HCoV-OC43 and HCoV-229E.

This clonotype is medium-sized (0.01 to 0.1%) in the sample. The antigen remains unidentified. Scientists ran DNA taken from cultured CD4+ T cells through the Oncomine TCR Beta short-read assay for sequencing. TCRdb analysed the PCR reads with MiXCR anew, one entry per CDR3 protein. The sample holds under 15,000 distinct CDR3 sequences, around 42% seen once. Treatment described: roughly 10-day PBMC culture with coronavirus spike peptide pools or control peptides (ViraFEST assay). This sequence was found in a human donor who had recovered from COVID-19. Here the sequenced sample was CD4+ T cells from blood, cultured in vitro, taken before SARS-CoV-2 vaccination.

The CDR3 loop is CASSDIRASPQHF. The DNA of the CDR3 is TGTGCCAGCAGTGACATACGGGCTAGCCCCCAGCATTTT. The chain carries TRBV6-1 and TRBJ1-5; D gene uncertain. CDR1 is MNHNS and CDR2 is SASEGT in the germline V gene. V was shortened by 3 bases and J by 10 bases, with 13 bases between the two germline ends. CDR3 length: 13 amino acids.